This T cell receptor beta chain appears in the sequencing data of a study of T cell repertoires in cytomegalovirus infection. Study-level information: Through public TCR beta signatures, both CMV infection and matching HLA type were indicated.

V shed 4 bases, J shed 4 bases, and the junction held 6 bases outside the gene matches. Germline V CDR1 and CDR2: SGHRS, YFSETQ. CDR3 length: 16 residues. MiXCR, run by TCRdb on the reads, gives a single entry per CDR3 protein. The data hold fewer than 900,000 distinct CDR3 sequences, with almost 30% observed a single time. Study results and caveats: CMV carriers with the relevant HLA were identified by cumulative public TCR beta family frequency. Dominant in the ex vivo response were TCR beta clonotypes restricted by HLA-C and specific for CMV.

About this clonotype itself: Its antigen remains unknown.

Sequencing was performed on cultured CD8+ T cells from PBMCs, taken from culture after CMV antigen stimulation. This chain joins TRBV5-1 and TRBJ2-1; 12 nucleotides line up with TRBD2. This receptor was taken from a human donor in good health (CMV status not recorded). Some clones in this sample may be carry-over from other donors' samples. As DNA, the CDR3 is TGCGCCAGCAGCATGCTAGCGGGGGGGCCATACAATGAGCAGTTCTTC. It specifies CASSMLAGGPYNEQFF.